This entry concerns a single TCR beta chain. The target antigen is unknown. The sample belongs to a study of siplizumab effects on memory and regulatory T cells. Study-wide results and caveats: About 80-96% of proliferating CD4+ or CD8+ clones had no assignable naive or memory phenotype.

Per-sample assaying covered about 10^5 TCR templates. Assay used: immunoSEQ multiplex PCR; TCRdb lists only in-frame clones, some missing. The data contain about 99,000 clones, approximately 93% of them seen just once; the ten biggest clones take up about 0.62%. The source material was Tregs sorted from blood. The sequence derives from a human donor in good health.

The CDR3 DNA is TGTGCCAGCAGCTTACAGGGAAACTATGGCTACACCTTC. This encodes CASSLQGNYGYTF. The V and J genes are TRBV9 and TRBJ1-2; the D gene is possibly TRBD1 (6 bases). Between the trimmed V and J ends, which lost 4 bases and 2 bases, there was a span of 9 bases. The CDR3 length is 13 residues. Germline V lookup: CDR1 SGDLS, CDR2 YYNGEE.